Described below is a single T cell receptor (beta chain) sequence and its context. Its antigen is unidentified. This CDR3 is built from 17 residues. The J segment lost 2 bases and the V segment lost 5 bases, leaving 10 bases of the junction unmatched. These data originate in a study of T-cell memory formation after mild COVID-19. Looking at the study overall: Clusters were largely donor specific.

Using constant-segment primers, 5'RACE produced TCR alpha and TCR beta cDNA libraries carrying sample barcodes and UMIs. From the 5' RACE reads, TCRdb called clonotypes with MiXCR, one entry per CDR3 protein. The data show under 450,000 distinct CDR3 sequences, about a quarter seen once. Study-wide points: Shrinking CD4+ clones resided mostly in CM and EM, and CD8+ ones in EMRA. Pre-infection memory held some responding clones, suggesting pre-existing cross-reactive T cells responded.

This chain joins TRBV12-3 or TRBV12-4 and TRBJ1-5; 9 positions agree with TRBD1. This clonotype originated in an adult woman who had mild COVID-19 (a few samples of this study predate the infection). Cell type and time point are not known. Sequences were obtained from PBMCs or a T cell subset sorted from them (not recorded which). The CDR3 loop is CASSKMTGGFGNQPQHF. The CDR3 DNA follows: TGTGCCAGCAGTAAAATGACAGGGGGATTTGGCAATCAGCCCCAGCATTTT.